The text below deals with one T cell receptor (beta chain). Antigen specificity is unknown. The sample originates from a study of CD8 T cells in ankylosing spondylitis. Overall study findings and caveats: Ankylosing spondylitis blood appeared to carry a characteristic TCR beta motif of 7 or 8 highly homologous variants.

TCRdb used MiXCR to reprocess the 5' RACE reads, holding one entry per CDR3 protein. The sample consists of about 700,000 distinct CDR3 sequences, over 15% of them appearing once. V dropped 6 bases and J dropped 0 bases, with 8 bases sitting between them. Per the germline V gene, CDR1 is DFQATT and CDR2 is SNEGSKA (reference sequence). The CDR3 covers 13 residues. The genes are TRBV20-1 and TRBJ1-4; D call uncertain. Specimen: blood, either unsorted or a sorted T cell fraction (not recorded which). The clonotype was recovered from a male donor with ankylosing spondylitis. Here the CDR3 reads CSAEFATNEKLFF. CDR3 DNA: TGCAGTGCGGAATTTGCAACTAATGAAAAACTGTTTTTT.